Below, 21 T cell receptor beta chains from the same sample are listed, as sequenced in a study of T-cell reconstitution after alpha-beta-depleted transplantation in children. Molecular barcoding with unique molecular identifiers was used for the TCRbeta library. Via MiXCR, TCRdb re-called the PCR reads, giving one row per CDR3 protein. This sample has some 550,000 distinct CDR3 sequences, with about 23% found just once. Sequencing used PBMCs, mostly from graft donor cells, obtained 360 days after TCRalphabeta/CD19-depleted stem cell transplant. The receptors come from a boy in the first two years of life who had a stem cell transplant for acute myeloid leukemia, so the T cells may come from the graft donor.

A few counts support this clonotype. The chain is built from TRBV20-1 and TRBJ1-3; D unclear. Trimming removed 3 bases from V and 2 bases from J, with 11 bases in between. CDR3 size: 14 residues. Per germline, CDR1 DFQATT and CDR2 SNEGSKA (reference sequence). Here the CDR3 DNA reads TGCAGTGCTAGCCCCCTCCACGCTGGAAACACCATATATTTT. Translation: CSASPLHAGNTIYF.

The V call is TRBV27, the J call TRBJ2-2, with D perhaps matching TRBD1 (6 bases). The V end lost 5 bases, the J end lost 7 bases, and 17 bases lay between the germline ends. The CDR3 has 15 amino acids. The V gene's germline CDR1 is MNHEY and CDR2 SMNVEV (reference sequence). The CDR3 sequence is CASSPYRASNGELFF. The CDR3 DNA reads TGTGCCAGCAGTCCGTACAGGGCATCAAACGGGGAGCTGTTTTTT.

This sequence joins TRBV21-1 and TRBJ2-7; TRBD1, the D gene given by the table, was not confirmed from the DNA. TRBV21-1 counts as a pseudogene. CDR3 length: 15 residues. The CDR3 DNA is TGTGCCAGCAGCAAACCTCAGGGGGGGACCTACGAGCAGTACGTC. Residues: CASSKPQGGTYEQYV.

The chain is built from TRBV10-3 and TRBJ2-3, with D unresolved. The CDR3 totals 14 residues. Germline CDR1 reads ENHRY; CDR2 reads SYGVKD. The V and J ends lost 7 bases and 0 bases respectively, with 11 bases between them. The CDR3 DNA sequence: TGTGCCATCATGTCTGCCAGGAGCACAGATACGCAGTATTTT. Protein product: CAIMSARSTDTQYF.

Details on this clonotype: A much bigger clone sits one base away, suggesting this may be a read error. The chain employs TRBV28 and TRBJ2-3, with 8 bases lining up with TRBD2. The CDR3 is made up of 17 amino acids. Germline CDR1 MDHEN, CDR2 SYDVKM. The CDR3 spells CASSLRGAGELTHTQYF. The DNA of the CDR3 is TGTGCCAGCAGTTTACGAGGAGCGGGGGAACTCACACATACGCAGTATTTT. Full variable domain (outside the CDR3, taken from reference TRBV28 and TRBJ2-3): DVKVTQSSRYLVKRTGEKVFLECVQDMDHENMFWYRQDPGLGLRLIYFSYDVKMKEKGDIPEGYSVSREKKERFSLILESASTNQTSMYLCASSLRGAGELTHTQYFGPGTRLTVL.

This clonotype was seen repeatedly, ten times or more. The V and J genes are TRBV5-5 and TRBJ2-5; D unclear. This CDR3 has 16 amino acids. Germline CDR1 reads SGHKS; CDR2 reads YYEKEE (reference sequence). Trimming took 7 bases from V and 3 from J, leaving 22 bases between them. This chain's CDR3 is CASQIGSAPHKETQYF. CDR3 DNA sequence: TGTGCCAGCCAAATAGGATCGGCCCCACATAAAGAGACCCAGTACTTC. The full variable domain, with the rest looked up from reference TRBV5-5 and TRBJ2-5, is DAGVTQSPTHLIKTRGQQVTLRCSPISGHKSVSWYQQVLGQGPQFIFQYYEKEERGRGNFPDRFSARQFPNYSSELNVNALLLGDSALYLCASQIGSAPHKETQYFGPGTRLLVL.

This clonotype was counted only a few times. The chain employs TRBV4-2 and TRBJ2-7; D remains unclear. This CDR3 is built from 12 residues. Trimming took 4 bases from V and 2 from J, leaving 6 bases between them. Germline CDR1 LGHNA, CDR2 YNFKEQ. The CDR3 sequence is CASSRAAYEQYV. The CDR3 DNA follows: TGTGCCAGCAGCCGGGCAGCCTACGAGCAGTACGTC.

This clonotype has a handful of counts. The rearrangement links TRBV7-9 to TRBJ2-7, with 10 bases that match TRBD1. After removal of 1 base from V and 6 bases from J, the junction contained 3 bases not matched to a gene. Germline assignment: CDR1 SEHNR and CDR2 FQNEAQ (reference sequence). The CDR3 loop spans 14 amino acids. Here the CDR3 reads CASSLVGQGTEQYF. The DNA of the CDR3 is TGTGCCAGCAGCTTAGTGGGACAGGGGACCGAGCAGTACTTC.

This clonotype was found many times. CDR3 loop: CASIQEGLAGGEQFF. Here the CDR3 DNA reads TGTGCCAGCATTCAAGAGGGCCTAGCGGGGGGTGAGCAGTTCTTC. V is TRBV12-3 or TRBV12-4 and J is TRBJ2-1, with 11 bases identical to TRBD2. The V and J ends lost 7 bases and 9 bases, in that order; junction bases with no gene match: 11. This CDR3 contains 15 residues.

This clonotype has a count of ten or more. The gene calls are TRBV20-1 and TRBJ1-2; D gene ambiguous. This CDR3 is 14 amino acids long. The germline CDR1 and CDR2 sequences are DFQATT and SNEGSKA (reference sequence). Trimming pared 0 bases from V and 1 base from J, leaving 9 bases between. As DNA, the CDR3 is TGCAGTGCTAGAGAGGCGTGGGATAACTATGGCTACACCTTC. It specifies CSAREAWDNYGYTF.

This clonotype appeared many times. This chain joins TRBV4-1 and TRBJ2-4; D perhaps matches TRBD1 (6 bases). V shed 1 base and J shed 6 bases, with 10 bases lying between them. This CDR3 has 14 amino acids. CDR1 MGHRA and CDR2 YSYEKL come from the germline V gene. CDR3 nucleotides: TGCGCCAGCAGCCAAGCAAGAGGGGGAAACATTCAGTACTTC. This gives the protein CASSQARGGNIQYF.

This clonotype was counted ten times or more. The CDR3 loop reads CASSSTSGGSDNEQFF. In DNA form, the CDR3 reads TGTGCCAGCAGCTCTACCAGCGGGGGGTCTGACAATGAGCAGTTCTTC. The V and J genes are TRBV5-7 and TRBJ2-1, with 9 nucleotides matching TRBD2. Being an ORF, TRBV5-7 has a function that is uncertain. The junction had 9 bases not matched to a gene; V was cut back by 3 bases and J by 5 bases. CDR3 length equals 16 residues.

This clonotype was recorded at least ten times. The chain has TRBV29-1 and TRBJ2-2; a possible D gene is TRBD2 (5 bases). Between the trimmed V and J ends, which lost 4 bases and 3 bases, there was a span of 6 bases. CDR1 is SQVTM and CDR2 is ANQGSEA in the germline V gene. The CDR3 consists of 12 residues. CDR3 sequence (DNA): TGCAGCGTTGTCGGGGACACCGGGGAGCTGTTTTTT. Its translation: CSVVGDTGELFF.

V and J are TRBV7-9 and TRBJ2-7; no clear D. V shed 1 base and J shed 2 bases, with 6 bases lying between them. There are 13 residues in the CDR3. Per germline, CDR1 SEHNR and CDR2 FQNEAQ (reference sequence). CDR3 in amino acids: CASSLEGPYEQYV. In DNA form, the CDR3 reads TGTGCCAGCAGCTTAGAGGGTCCCTACGAGCAGTACGTC.

The chain has TRBV12-3 or TRBV12-4 and TRBJ2-5, with D perhaps TRBD1 (6 bases). With 5 bases removed from V and 5 bases from J, the gap between germline ends came to 18 bases. The CDR3 sequence is 15 residues long. The DNA of the CDR3 is TGTGCCAGCAGTGGCCAGGGGTTCCTTTGGGAGACCCAGTACTTC. Translation: CASSGQGFLWETQYF.

In this sample, this clonotype turned up many times. The rearrangement links TRBV7-2 to TRBJ2-5, with 8 bases fitting TRBD2. The CDR3 is made up of 14 amino acids. Trimming removed 5 bases from V and 5 bases from J; junction bases left unmatched: 7. Germline V gene sequence: CDR1 SGHTA, CDR2 FQGNSA. CDR3 region: CASSRRRGGETQYF. CDR3 DNA sequence: TGTGCCAGCAGCCGACGACGGGGGGGGGAGACCCAGTACTTC.

This clonotype showed up many times. This sequence joins TRBV7-8 and TRBJ2-3; D might be TRBD1 (6 bases). The CDR3 spans 13 residues. Germline V gene sequence: CDR1 SGHVS, CDR2 FQNEAQ. In DNA, the CDR3 is TGTGCTACGAGGGCAGGGGTGACAGATACGCAGTATTTT. Its translation is CATRAGVTDTQYF.

V gene TRBV20-1 combines with J gene TRBJ1-5, with D possibly being TRBD1 (5 bases). Germline V gene lookup returns CDR1 DFQATT and CDR2 SNEGSKA (reference sequence). V lost 5 bases to trimming and J lost 7 bases, with 21 bases between them. This CDR3 has 15 residues. The CDR3 coding sequence is TGCAGTGCTTCCTGGCTTGGGGCGCGGGGGCAGCCCCAGCATTTT. Amino acids: CSASWLGARGQPQHF.

The chain carries TRBV20-1 and TRBJ2-1; the D is unclear. The germline CDR1 and CDR2 sequences are DFQATT and SNEGSKA (reference sequence). Deletions cut 6 bases from V and 2 bases from J, with 8 bases between. The CDR3 length is 12 residues. The CDR3 nucleotides read TGCAGTGCCACGGCGGCCTACAATGAGCAGTTCTTC. Translating gives CSATAAYNEQFF.

This clonotype was seen repeatedly, ten times or more. The chain combines TRBV28 with TRBJ2-3; D is ambiguous. The germline CDR1 and CDR2 sequences are MDHEN and SYDVKM. The CDR3 runs to 14 residues. V lost 6 bases and J lost 0, with 10 bases in between. The CDR3 loop reads CASSAPPSTDTQYF. Written as DNA, the CDR3 is TGTGCCAGCAGCGCGCCCCCTAGCACAGATACGCAGTATTTT.

In this sample, this clonotype turned up many times. The chain has TRBV29-1 and TRBJ1-1; D is perhaps TRBD1 (5 bases). The germline gives CDR1 SQVTM, CDR2 ANQGSEA. CDR3 length: 14 amino acids. Trimming removed 4 bases from V and 3 bases from J, with 15 bases in between. CDR3 DNA sequence: TGCAGCGTTGTAGCGGGGGGGACTTACACTGAAGCTTTCTTT. It translates to CSVVAGGTYTEAFF.